A few counts support the clone carrying this T cell receptor (beta chain). This specimen comes from a study of blood T cell repertoires in COVID-19. Using immunoSEQ multiplex PCR, the repertoire was profiled, and TCRdb retains in-frame clones only, with some absent. The top ten clones hold 2.2% of a sample with around 50,000 clones, roughly 90% of them seen once. Sequenced sample: peripheral blood. This receptor was taken from a human donor in a cohort sampled during active COVID-19.

CDR3 protein: CASSSRDRGSPLHF. DNA for the CDR3: TGTGCCAGCAGCTCACGGGACAGGGGTTCACCCCTCCACTTT. This rearrangement joins TRBV11-1 to TRBJ1-6; TRBD1 matches 10 bases. The CDR3 is 14 amino acids. V lost 4 bases and J lost 9; bases outside the gene matches: 3. Looked up from germline, CDR1 is SGHAT and CDR2 is FQDESV (reference sequence).